A selection of T cell receptor beta chains follows, all from one sample in a study of regulatory T cells in long-lasting Graves disease. Each CDR3 protein gets one entry after TCRdb re-called the multiplex PCR reads with MiXCR. Here the sample spans about 620,000 distinct CDR3 sequences, roughly 15% being singletons. These data were likewise used in another study, on T cells in Graves' hyperthyroidism and ophthalmopathy.

The sequencing here drew on peripheral blood mononuclear cells (PBMCs), taken at new diagnosis, from a patient treated with antithyroid drugs. The receptors stem from a woman aged 25 to 39 with Graves disease. The CDR3 runs from the conserved cysteine through the conserved F or W. A D gene is named only where the DNA matches it firmly. Clone size, where shown, is once, few, many, or a class for clones that have expanded.

>many|TRBV12-3/TRBV12-4|-|TRBJ1-4
CASSFSRTNNEKLFF
TGTGCCAGCAGTTTTTCGCGGACCAATAATGAAAAACTGTTTTTT
>many|TRBV10-3|-|TRBJ1-1
CAISERSGGYEAFF
TGTGCCATCAGTGAGAGGTCGGGTGGATATGAAGCTTTCTTT
>-|TRBV18|-|TRBJ2-3
CASSPRLGGEEEGQYF
TGTGCCAGCTCACCCCGTTTAGGGGGAGAGGAGGAGGGGCAGTATTTT
>many|TRBV27|-|TRBJ1-5
CASSPDSVGGNQPQHF
TGTGCCAGCAGCCCCGACTCGGTGGGTGGTAATCAGCCCCAGCATTTT
>many|TRBV12-3/TRBV12-4|-|TRBJ1-1
CASSLAQGTAEAFF
TGTGCCAGCAGTTTGGCCCAGGGGACTGCTGAAGCTTTCTTT
>few|TRBV5-1|-|TRBJ2-3
CASSWGGRDSDTQYF
TGCGCCAGCAGCTGGGGCGGCAGGGATTCCGATACGCAGTATTTT
>-|TRBV19|-|TRBJ1-2
CAIQARGGGYTF
TGTGCCATCCAGGCTCGAGGGGGTGGCTACACCTTC
>-|TRBV18|-|TRBJ2-1
CAGSAYDEQFF
TGTGCCGGATCTGCTTACGATGAGCAGTTCTTC
>-|TRBV18|TRBD2|TRBJ2-5
CASSPASGGGTQYF
TGTGCCAGCTCACCAGCATCGGGGGGGGGGACCCAGTACTTC
>few|TRBV28|-|TRBJ1-5
CASSWGVGNQPQHF
TGTGCCAGCAGTTGGGGTGTGGGCAATCAGCCCCAGCATTTT
>few|TRBV19|-|TRBJ2-7
CASSMGTGFGYEQYF
TGTGCCAGTAGTATGGGAACAGGGTTCGGCTACGAGCAGTACTTC
>-|TRBV28|-|TRBJ2-7
CASSTGHEQYF
TGTGCCAGCAGTACAGGCCACGAGCAGTACTTC
>many|TRBV7-2|-|TRBJ1-6
CASSFIEGSPLHF
TGTGCCAGCAGCTTTATCGAGGGCTCACCCCTCCACTTT
>few|TRBV9|-|TRBJ2-5
CASSVEGGAVRETQYF
TGTGCCAGCAGCGTAGAGGGGGGCGCGGTACGCGAGACCCAGTACTTC
>many|TRBV2|TRBD1|TRBJ1-1
CASTDPDRDIAFF
TGTGCCAGCACCGATCCGGACAGGGACATAGCTTTCTTT
>-|TRBV14|TRBD2|TRBJ2-1
CASSRSSGREFF
TGTGCCAGCAGCCGGTCTAGCGGGAGGGAGTTCTTC
>many|TRBV6-2/TRBV6-3|-|TRBJ2-3
CASSPGTSTDTQYF
TGTGCCAGCAGCCCCGGGACTAGCACAGATACGCAGTATTTT
>-|TRBV2|-|TRBJ2-7
CASSEGVLAHEQYF
TGTGCCAGCAGTGAAGGTGTACTAGCCCACGAGCAGTACTTC
>-|TRBV15|-|TRBJ2-2
CATSRGSGPTGELFF
TGTGCCACCAGCAGAGGATCAGGACCTACCGGGGAGCTGTTTTTT
>many|TRBV28|TRBD2|TRBJ2-7
CASSSSGSLTYEQYF
TGTGCCAGCAGCTCGAGCGGGAGTCTCACCTACGAGCAGTACTTC
>-|TRBV5-1|TRBD1|TRBJ2-1
CASTTGTGRAYNEQFF
TGCGCCAGCACCACGGGGACAGGGAGGGCCTACAATGAGCAGTTCTTC
>many|TRBV24-1|TRBD1|TRBJ2-3
CATSDLRGQGSTDTQYF
TGTGCCACCAGTGATTTGCGGGGACAGGGAAGCACAGATACGCAGTATTTT
>many|TRBV28|-|TRBJ2-1
CASIQSLGSRNEQFF
TGTGCCAGCATCCAATCGCTCGGGAGCAGGAATGAGCAGTTCTTC
>many|TRBV20-1|-|TRBJ2-7
CSASETYEQYF
TGCAGTGCTAGCGAAACTTACGAGCAGTACTTC
>few|TRBV30|-|TRBJ2-2
CAWSLTSGELFF
TGTGCCTGGAGTCTTACATCCGGGGAGCTGTTTTTT
>few|TRBV7-3|TRBD1|TRBJ2-1
CASSLGQSVDEQFF
TGTGCCAGCAGCTTGGGACAGTCCGTCGATGAGCAGTTCTTC
>many|TRBV9|-|TRBJ1-1
CASSVSGATEAFF
TGTGCCAGCAGCGTATCAGGGGCCACTGAAGCTTTCTTT
>many|TRBV29-1|TRBD1|TRBJ1-2
CSVEKGTGGHGYTF
TGCAGCGTTGAAAAGGGGACAGGGGGCCATGGCTACACCTTC
>many|TRBV2|TRBD1|TRBJ2-7
CASRQGEGEQYF
TGTGCCAGCCGACAGGGGGAGGGCGAGCAGTACTTC
>-|TRBV19|-|TRBJ2-3
CASSNPISGTNTDTQYF
TGTGCCAGTAGTAACCCGATAAGCGGTACCAACACAGATACGCAGTATTTT
>many|TRBV10-3|-|TRBJ2-1
CAISGHNEQFF
TGTGCCATCAGTGGTCACAATGAGCAGTTCTTC
>many|TRBV6-1|-|TRBJ2-7
CASTRDSNSYEQYF
TGTGCCAGCACTCGGGACTCTAACTCCTACGAGCAGTACTTC
>-|TRBV27|-|TRBJ2-7
CASSFAGLDEQYF
TGTGCCAGCAGTTTCGCAGGCCTGGACGAGCAGTACTTC
>-|TRBV6-2/TRBV6-3|-|TRBJ2-3
CASSSLPPGTQYF
TGTGCCAGCAGTTCTCTGCCGCCGGGTACGCAGTATTTT
>many|TRBV7-2|TRBD2|TRBJ2-1
CASSLGLSGSIGNEQFF
TGTGCCAGCAGCTTAGGATTAAGCGGGAGCATCGGCAATGAGCAGTTCTTC
>many|TRBV7-9|-|TRBJ2-1
CASSFGRGGVNANEQFF
TGTGCCAGCAGCTTTGGGCGCGGAGGGGTTAATGCCAATGAGCAGTTCTTC
>-|TRBV20-1|-|TRBJ2-3
CSATTSWGPKHTDTQYF
TGCAGTGCAACGACTAGCTGGGGGCCGAAACATACAGATACGCAGTATTTT
>many|TRBV28|TRBD1|TRBJ1-2
CASRGRGQTLSYGYTF
TGTGCCAGCCGCGGCAGGGGACAGACTTTGAGCTATGGCTACACCTTC
>many|TRBV2|-|TRBJ2-7
CASSERGSYEQYF
TGTGCCAGCAGTGAACGGGGCTCCTACGAGCAGTACTTC
>many|TRBV12-3/TRBV12-4|-|TRBJ1-5
CASSFISSLNRNQPQHF
TGTGCCAGCAGTTTTATATCCTCTCTGAATCGAAATCAGCCCCAGCATTTT
>many|TRBV24-1|-|TRBJ2-7
CATSDSADSYEQYF
TGTGCCACCAGTGATTCGGCGGACTCCTACGAGCAGTACTTC
>few|TRBV20-1|-|TRBJ2-1
CSAPKNQVSFF
TGCAGTGCTCCCAAGAACCAGGTATCGTTCTTC
>-|TRBV30|TRBD1|TRBJ2-2
CAWKLQGTGELFF
TGTGCCTGGAAATTACAGGGGACCGGGGAGCTGTTTTTT
>few|TRBV18|-|TRBJ1-2
CASSPQGLSYGYTF
TGTGCCAGCTCACCGCAGGGCCTTTCCTATGGCTACACCTTC
>many|TRBV3-1|TRBD1|TRBJ2-1
CASSLSGTGRRSEQFF
TGTGCCAGCAGCCTTTCAGGGACAGGGCGACGGAGTGAGCAGTTCTTC
>-|TRBV20-1|TRBD2|TRBJ2-7
CSVPRGGGSWYEQYF
TGCAGTGTTCCGAGAGGAGGCGGGAGTTGGTACGAGCAGTACTTC
>many|TRBV20-1|TRBD2|TRBJ2-5
CSARREGGEETQYF
TGCAGTGCTAGGCGGGAGGGGGGGGAAGAGACCCAGTACTTC
>-|TRBV15|TRBD1|TRBJ2-7
CATSRVGTGYEQYF
TGTGCCACCAGCAGGGTAGGGACAGGCTACGAGCAGTACTTC
>many|TRBV27|TRBD1|TRBJ2-2
CASYRGLNTGELFF
TGTGCCAGCTACAGGGGGCTAAACACCGGGGAGCTGTTTTTT
>-|TRBV18|-|TRBJ1-3
CATGLGLEGNTIYF
TGTGCCACCGGACTTGGGTTGGAAGGAAACACCATATATTTT